The following is a T cell receptor (beta chain) sequence with its context. The sample belongs to a study of patients and donors after allogeneic stem cell transplantation. Deletions cut 4 bases from V and 1 base from J, with 15 bases between. This CDR3 spans 15 amino acids. The germline gives CDR1 SGDLS, CDR2 YYNGEE. TCRdb recomputed calls from the RT-PCR reads with MiXCR, one row per CDR3 protein. The sample shows about 150,000 distinct CDR3 sequences, 37% of them seen only once. The specimen was blood, either unsorted or a sorted T cell fraction (not recorded which). This TCR was sampled from a human donor who was either an allogeneic HSCT recipient or a stem cell or donor lymphocyte infusion donor (not recorded which). It is not recorded whose cells these are; they may come from a transplant donor. This chain joins TRBV9 and TRBJ2-7; tentative D call: TRBD1 (6 bases). The CDR3 is CASSPRDISSYEQYF. CDR3 coding DNA: TGTGCCAGCAGCCCCCGGGACATCTCTTCCTACGAGCAGTACTTC.